This paragraph reports one TCR beta chain. What this receptor recognizes is not known. Nothing much larger sits one base from this clone, and base qualities are not available. The collaborating institutions used their own protocols to collect whole blood in K2EDTA tubes. For TCRbeta analysis, collaborators shipped samples as frozen whole blood, isolated PBMCs, or DNA extracted from either of those sample types. The CDR3, cysteine through phenylalanine, is 18 amino acids long. The entry retains the CDR3 DNA only, 54 bases that are in frame from base 1. V ends up 1 base short and J 2 bases short, with an unmatched junction base count of 11. CDR1 is given as MDHEN and CDR2 as SYDVKM, both from the germline V gene. This sample is part of a study of blood T cell repertoires in COVID-19 (dated by TCRdb to 2018 to 2021). About the full investigation: Samples covering the acute and convalescent phases of COVID-19 were provided by collaborators in the United States, Italy and Spain. The sample metadata nearly always contained a de-identified subject ID, COVID-19 status, age in years and sex. The samples were drawn from the first 160 participants of the ongoing ImmuneRACE study and from 950 to 1,500 subjects provided by 6 global collaborators. The material from the prospective study consisted of cDNA or gDNA derived from T cells, B-cell-depleted T cells, or PBMCs. The repertoires were released in a freely available public database intended as a resource for research on the immune response to SARS-CoV-2. Deeply sampled blood TCRbeta repertoires from subjects exposed to, actively infected with, or recovered from COVID-19 were included in the dataset. Where available, HLA class I and class II types were obtained from metadata supplied by the sample provider rather than from assay-based typing. The paper's findings and limits, for the study overall: The amount of clinical and demographic metadata varied by source and participant and was provided uncurated.

TCRbeta CDR3 regions were amplified from genomic DNA by means of the immunoSEQ Assay, a bias-controlled multiplex PCR. Per the authors' processing: Within the assay, amplification of reference gene primers was used to estimate how many nucleated cells each sample contained. To quantify the absolute abundance of each unique TCRbeta CDR3 rearrangement, sequence reads were collapsed and filtered. For each sample, productive Simpson clonality was calculated by taking the square root of Simpson's diversity index across productive rearrangements. In TCRdb, the immuneACCESS table is reduced to in-frame sequences with V and J assigned. These tables do not hold every clone; where another copy was compared, an unresolved V gene accounts for under half, and the others remain unexplained. V and J calls and clone size follow that table, whereas D and trimming were derived from the DNA. Across this sample there are roughly 140,000 clones, with 80% seen only once. The ten largest clones add up to 10% to 15% of the sample.

The sequence was collected from a man aged 55 to 69 with active or convalescent COVID-19. The sequence links TRBV28 to TRBJ2-3; TRBD2 agrees with 8 junctional bases. The sample consisted of peripheral blood. The nucleotide sequence reads TGTGCCAGCAGTTTATCTCCGGGACTAGGTTCACACACAGATACGCAGTATTTT. Its translation is CASSLSPGLGSHTDTQYF. Reference TRBV28 and TRBJ2-3 genes cover what lies past the CDR3, so the full variable domain is DVKVTQSSRYLVKRTGEKVFLECVQDMDHENMFWYRQDPGLGLRLIYFSYDVKMKEKGDIPEGYSVSREKKERFSLILESASTNQTSMYLCASSLSPGLGSHTDTQYFGPGTRLTVL.